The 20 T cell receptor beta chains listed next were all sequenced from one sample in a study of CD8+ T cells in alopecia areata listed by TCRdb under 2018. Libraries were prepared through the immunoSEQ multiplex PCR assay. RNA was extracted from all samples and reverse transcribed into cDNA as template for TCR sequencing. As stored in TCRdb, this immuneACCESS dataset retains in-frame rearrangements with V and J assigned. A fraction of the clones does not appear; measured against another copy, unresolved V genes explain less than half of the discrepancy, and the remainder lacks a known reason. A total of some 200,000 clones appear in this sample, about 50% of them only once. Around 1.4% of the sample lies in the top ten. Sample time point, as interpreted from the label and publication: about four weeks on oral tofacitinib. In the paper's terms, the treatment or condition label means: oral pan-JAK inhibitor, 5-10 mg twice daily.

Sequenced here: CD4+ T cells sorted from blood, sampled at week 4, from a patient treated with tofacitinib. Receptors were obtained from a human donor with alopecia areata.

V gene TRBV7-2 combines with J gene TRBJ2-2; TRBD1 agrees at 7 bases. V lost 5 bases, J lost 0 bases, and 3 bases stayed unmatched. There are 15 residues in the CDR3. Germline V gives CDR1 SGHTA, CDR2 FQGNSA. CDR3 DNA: TGTGCCAGCAGCGCGGACAGGACGAACACCGGGGAGCTGTTTTTT. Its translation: CASSADRTNTGELFF.

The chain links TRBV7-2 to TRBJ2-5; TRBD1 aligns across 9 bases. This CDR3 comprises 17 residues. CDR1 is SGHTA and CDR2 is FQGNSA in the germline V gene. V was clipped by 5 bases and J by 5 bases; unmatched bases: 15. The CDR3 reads CASSPTRAGQGWETQYF. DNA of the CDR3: TGTGCCAGCAGCCCCACTAGGGCCGGACAGGGGTGGGAGACCCAGTACTTC.

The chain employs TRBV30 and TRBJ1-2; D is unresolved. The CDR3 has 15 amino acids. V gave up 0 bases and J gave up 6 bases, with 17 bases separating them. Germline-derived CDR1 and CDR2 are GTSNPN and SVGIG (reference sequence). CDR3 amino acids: CAWSVEAAGGHGYTF. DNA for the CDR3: TGTGCCTGGAGTGTAGAAGCCGCGGGTGGGCATGGCTACACCTTC. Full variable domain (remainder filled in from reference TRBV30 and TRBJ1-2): SQTIHQWPATLVQPVGSPLSLECTVEGTSNPNLYWYRQAAGRGLQLLFYSVGIGQISSEVPQNLSASRPQDRQFILSSKKLLLSDSGFYLCAWSVEAAGGHGYTFGSGTRLTVV.

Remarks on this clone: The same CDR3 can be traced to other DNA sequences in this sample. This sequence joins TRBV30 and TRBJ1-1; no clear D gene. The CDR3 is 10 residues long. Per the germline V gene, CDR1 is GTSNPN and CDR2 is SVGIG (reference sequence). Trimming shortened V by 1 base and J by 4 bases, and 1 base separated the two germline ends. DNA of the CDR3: TGTGCCTGGAGTGGCACTGAAGCTTTCTTT. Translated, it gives CAWSGTEAFF.

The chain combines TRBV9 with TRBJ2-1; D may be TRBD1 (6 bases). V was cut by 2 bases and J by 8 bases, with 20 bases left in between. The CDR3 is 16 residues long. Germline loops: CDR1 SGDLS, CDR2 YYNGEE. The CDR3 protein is CASSVVPSNRADEQFF. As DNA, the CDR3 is TGTGCCAGCAGCGTTGTCCCCTCGAACAGGGCCGATGAGCAGTTCTTC.

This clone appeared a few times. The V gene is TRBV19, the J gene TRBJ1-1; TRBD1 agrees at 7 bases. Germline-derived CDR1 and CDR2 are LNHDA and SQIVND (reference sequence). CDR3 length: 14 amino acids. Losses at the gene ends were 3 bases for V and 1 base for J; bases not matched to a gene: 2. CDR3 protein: CASSIGTENTEAFF. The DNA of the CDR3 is TGTGCCAGTAGTATTGGGACAGAGAACACTGAAGCTTTCTTT.

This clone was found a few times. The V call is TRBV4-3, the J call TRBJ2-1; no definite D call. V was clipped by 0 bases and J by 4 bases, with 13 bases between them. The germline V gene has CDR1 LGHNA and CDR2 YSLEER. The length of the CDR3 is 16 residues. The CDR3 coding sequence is TGCGCCAGCAGCCAAGAACCTCATTCCCCGTACAATGAGCAGTTCTTC. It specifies CASSQEPHSPYNEQFF.

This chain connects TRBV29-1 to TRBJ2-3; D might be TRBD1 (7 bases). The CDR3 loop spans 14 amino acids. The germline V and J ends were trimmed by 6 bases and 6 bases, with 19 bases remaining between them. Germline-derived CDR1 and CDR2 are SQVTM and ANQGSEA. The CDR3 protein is CSVGGTGAPDTQYF. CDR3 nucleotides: TGCAGCGTCGGGGGTACAGGGGCCCCTGATACGCAGTATTTT.

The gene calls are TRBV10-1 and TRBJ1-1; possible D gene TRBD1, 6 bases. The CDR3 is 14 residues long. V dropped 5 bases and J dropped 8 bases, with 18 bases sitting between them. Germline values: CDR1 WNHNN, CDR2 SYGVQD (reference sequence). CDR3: CASSYGTTKDEAFF. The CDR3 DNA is TGCGCCAGCAGTTACGGGACAACTAAAGACGAAGCTTTCTTT.

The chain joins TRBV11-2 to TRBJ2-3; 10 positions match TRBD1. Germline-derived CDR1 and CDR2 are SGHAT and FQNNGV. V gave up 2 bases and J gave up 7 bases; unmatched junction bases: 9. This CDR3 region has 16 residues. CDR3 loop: CASSLIPGTGANTQYF. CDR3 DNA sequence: TGTGCCAGCAGCTTAATCCCCGGGACAGGGGCAAATACGCAGTATTTT. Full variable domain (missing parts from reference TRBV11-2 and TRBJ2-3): EAGVAQSPRYKIIEKRQSVAFWCNPISGHATLYWYQQILGQGPKLLIQFQNNGVVDDSQLPKDRFSAERLKGVDSTLKIQPAKLEDSAVYLCASSLIPGTGANTQYFGPGTRLTVL.

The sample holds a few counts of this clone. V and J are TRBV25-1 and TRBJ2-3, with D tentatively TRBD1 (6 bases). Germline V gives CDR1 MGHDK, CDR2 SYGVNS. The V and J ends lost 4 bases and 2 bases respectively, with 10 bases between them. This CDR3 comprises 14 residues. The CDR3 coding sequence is TGTGCCAGCAGTGCAGGGGTGTCCACAGATACGCAGTATTTT. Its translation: CASSAGVSTDTQYF.

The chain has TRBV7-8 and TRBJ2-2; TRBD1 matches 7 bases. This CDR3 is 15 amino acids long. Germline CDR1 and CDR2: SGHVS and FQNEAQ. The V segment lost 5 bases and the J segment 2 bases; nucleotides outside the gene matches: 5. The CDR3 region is CASSQGTVNTGELFF. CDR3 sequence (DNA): TGTGCCAGCAGCCAAGGGACAGTTAACACCGGGGAGCTGTTTTTT.

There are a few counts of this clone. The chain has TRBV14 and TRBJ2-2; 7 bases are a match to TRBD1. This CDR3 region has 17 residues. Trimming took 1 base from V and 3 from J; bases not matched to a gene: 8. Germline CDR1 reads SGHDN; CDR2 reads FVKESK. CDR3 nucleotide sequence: TGTGCCAGCAGCCAAGTGTTCGGACAGGCCTACACCGGGGAGCTGTTTTTT. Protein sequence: CASSQVFGQAYTGELFF.

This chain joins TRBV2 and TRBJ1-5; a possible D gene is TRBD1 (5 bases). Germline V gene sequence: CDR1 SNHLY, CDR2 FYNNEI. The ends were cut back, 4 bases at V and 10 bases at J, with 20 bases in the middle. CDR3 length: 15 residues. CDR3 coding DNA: TGTGCCAGCAGTGGAGGCCAGGCCGGCGGGGCACCCCAGCATTTT. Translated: CASSGGQAGGAPQHF.

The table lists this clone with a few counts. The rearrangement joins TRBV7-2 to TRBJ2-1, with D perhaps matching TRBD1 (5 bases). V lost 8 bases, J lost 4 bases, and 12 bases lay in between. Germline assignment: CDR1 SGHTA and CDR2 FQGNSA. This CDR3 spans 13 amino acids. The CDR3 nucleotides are TGTGCCAGCTCGACAGAGATTTACAATGAGCAGTTCTTC. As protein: CASSTEIYNEQFF.

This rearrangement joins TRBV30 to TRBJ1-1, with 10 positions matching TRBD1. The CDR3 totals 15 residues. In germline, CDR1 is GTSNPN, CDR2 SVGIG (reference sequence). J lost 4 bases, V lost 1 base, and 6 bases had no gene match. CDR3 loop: CAWSASRDRGTEAFF. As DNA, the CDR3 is TGTGCCTGGAGTGCGAGTAGGGACAGGGGCACTGAAGCTTTCTTT.

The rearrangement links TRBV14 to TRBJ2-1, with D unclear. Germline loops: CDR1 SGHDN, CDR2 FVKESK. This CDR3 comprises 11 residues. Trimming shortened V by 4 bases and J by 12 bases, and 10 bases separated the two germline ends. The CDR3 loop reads CASSRGVGQFF. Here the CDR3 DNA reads TGTGCCAGCAGCCGAGGAGTAGGGCAGTTCTTC.

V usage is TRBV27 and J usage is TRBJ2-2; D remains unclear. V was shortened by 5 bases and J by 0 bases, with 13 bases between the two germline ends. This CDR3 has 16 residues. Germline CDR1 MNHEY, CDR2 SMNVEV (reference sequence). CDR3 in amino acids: CASSPRTVANTGELFF. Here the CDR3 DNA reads TGTGCCAGCAGTCCGAGGACCGTAGCGAACACCGGGGAGCTGTTTTTT.

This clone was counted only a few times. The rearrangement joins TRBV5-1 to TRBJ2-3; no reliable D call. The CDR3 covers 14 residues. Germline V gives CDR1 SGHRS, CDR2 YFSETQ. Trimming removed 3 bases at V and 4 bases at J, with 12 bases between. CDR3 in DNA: TGCGCCAGCAGCTCGGAGAGGTCATCAGATACGCAGTATTTT. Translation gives CASSSERSSDTQYF.

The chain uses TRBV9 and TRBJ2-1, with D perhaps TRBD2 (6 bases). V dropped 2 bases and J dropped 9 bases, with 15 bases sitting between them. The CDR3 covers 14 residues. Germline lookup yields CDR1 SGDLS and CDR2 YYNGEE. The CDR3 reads CASSVGGVASEQFF. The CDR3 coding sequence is TGTGCCAGCAGCGTGGGCGGGGTGGCTTCTGAGCAGTTCTTC.